Following are 25 T cell receptor beta chains from one sample sequenced in a study of blood T cell repertoires in COVID-19. Only in-frame clones appear in the TCRdb table, and some are missing; sequencing was by immunoSEQ multiplex PCR. The repertoire holds fewer than 50,000 clones, with about four fifths as singletons. The sequenced sample was peripheral blood. The receptors originated from a woman older than 75 with active or convalescent COVID-19.

This clone was seen once. V usage is TRBV3-1 (or the pseudogene TRBV3-2) and J usage is TRBJ2-7, with a weak D call TRBD2 (5 bases). This CDR3 has 14 amino acids. The germline V gene has CDR1 LGHDT and CDR2 YNNKEL (reference sequence). Deletions cut 1 base from V and 2 bases from J, with 9 bases between. In DNA form, the CDR3 reads TGTGCCAGCAGCCAAGTTAGGGAGCCCTACGAGCAGTACTTC. This translates into CASSQVREPYEQYF.

This clone was counted once. The rearrangement uses TRBV25-1 and TRBJ2-5; D might be TRBD2 (5 bases). Trimming took 2 bases from V and 5 from J, leaving 12 bases between them. There are 14 residues in the CDR3. From germline, CDR1 is MGHDK and CDR2 SYGVNS. The CDR3 DNA is TGTGCCAGCAGTGAAATTGGAGGATGGGAGACCCAGTACTTC. This codes for CASSEIGGWETQYF.

The chain uses TRBV9 and TRBJ2-5; 8 bases are shared with TRBD2. The CDR3 spans 15 residues. V trimming: 3 bases; J trimming: 5 bases; junction bases outside the gene matches: 9. Germline V gene lookup returns CDR1 SGDLS and CDR2 YYNGEE. Written as DNA, the CDR3 is TGTGCCAGCAGCGAAGTAGCGGGAAGGCTGGAGACCCAGTACTTC. Translating it yields CASSEVAGRLETQYF. Together with reference TRBV9 and TRBJ2-5, the CDR3 gives the full variable domain: DSGVTQTPKHLITATGQRVTLRCSPRSGDLSVYWYQQSLDQGLQFLIQYYNGEERAKGNILERFSAQQFPDLHSELNLSSLELGDSALYFCASSEVAGRLETQYFGPGTRLLVL.

This clone was observed a few times. The V and J genes are TRBV10-3 and TRBJ1-6; 7 bases are shared with TRBD1. The trim removed 3 bases at V and 7 bases at J, leaving 6 bases unmatched. The CDR3 sequence is 15 residues long. CDR1 is ENHRY and CDR2 is SYGVKD in the germline V gene. The CDR3 loop is CAISDAGGRNSPLHF. The CDR3 bases are TGTGCCATCAGTGATGCAGGGGGAAGGAATTCACCCCTCCACTTT.

V usage is TRBV3-1 (or the pseudogene TRBV3-2) and J usage is TRBJ2-1; 10 positions agree with TRBD2. CDR3 length equals 17 residues. Germline V gives CDR1 LGHDT, CDR2 YNNKEL (reference sequence). Trimming removed 4 bases from V and 3 bases from J; junction bases left unmatched: 9. In DNA form, the CDR3 reads TGTGCCAGCAGCCCCCGTCTCGCTAGCGGGAGCTACAATGAGCAGTTCTTC. Its translation is CASSPRLASGSYNEQFF.

The chain combines TRBV7-3 with TRBJ1-1, with D hard to call. Trimming left V 5 bases short and J 1 base short, with 11 bases between. The CDR3 consists of 14 residues. Germline assignment: CDR1 SGHTA and CDR2 FQGTGA. This chain's CDR3 is CASSTRAGNTEAFF. The CDR3 DNA sequence: TGTGCCAGCAGCACTAGAGCGGGGAACACTGAAGCTTTCTTT. Full variable domain (missing parts from reference TRBV7-3 and TRBJ1-1): GAGVSQTPSNKVTEKGKYVELRCDPISGHTALYWYRQSLGQGPEFLIYFQGTGAADDSGLPNDRFFAVRPEGSVSTLKIQRTERGDSAVYLCASSTRAGNTEAFFGQGTRLTVV.

The chain uses TRBV9 and TRBJ1-2; D not resolved. With 3 bases removed from V and 7 bases from J, the gap between germline ends came to 10 bases. Germline CDR1 and CDR2: SGDLS and YYNGEE. This CDR3 contains 12 residues. CDR3 bases: TGTGCCAGCAGCGGGGATAGCGGTGGCTACACCTTC. It encodes CASSGDSGGYTF.

V is TRBV15 and J is TRBJ1-5; unclear D gene. CDR1 LNHNV and CDR2 YYDKDF come from the germline V gene (reference sequence). The CDR3 runs 13 residues. V lost 0 bases to trimming and J lost 7 bases, with 7 bases between them. The CDR3 here is CATSRDIRQPQHF. CDR3 bases: TGTGCCACCAGCAGAGATATCAGGCAGCCCCAGCATTTT.

The chain is built from TRBV27 and TRBJ2-1; 16 bases line up with TRBD2. Germline CDR1 reads MNHEY; CDR2 reads SMNVEV (reference sequence). CDR3 length: 19 amino acids. The junction had 11 bases not matched to a gene; V was cut back by 5 bases and J by 4 bases. The CDR3 DNA reads as TGTGCCAGCAGTCGTACGGGACTAGCGGGAGGGTCAGGGTACAATGAGCAGTTCTTC. Encoded protein: CASSRTGLAGGSGYNEQFF.

The rearrangement joins TRBV4-2 to TRBJ1-2; no reliable D call. CDR1 LGHNA and CDR2 YNFKEQ come from the germline V gene. The CDR3 runs 15 residues. The ends were cut back, 3 bases at V and 8 bases at J, with 19 bases in the middle. The CDR3 is CASSHPPWQGGGYTF. The CDR3 DNA is TGTGCCAGCAGCCATCCCCCCTGGCAAGGAGGAGGCTACACCTTC.

The rearrangement uses TRBV6-5 and TRBJ2-2; D call uncertain. Germline-derived CDR1 and CDR2 are MNHEY and SVGAGI. The V end was cut by 2 bases, the J end by 4 bases, with 5 bases between. CDR3 size: 13 residues. This CDR3 is CASSYTRTGELFF. The CDR3 DNA reads as TGTGCCAGCAGTTACACACGCACCGGGGAGCTGTTTTTT.

This chain joins TRBV29-1 and TRBJ2-5; weak D call: TRBD1 (5 bases). The CDR3 is made up of 14 amino acids. V dropped 6 bases and J dropped 2 bases, with 16 bases sitting between them. From germline, CDR1 is SQVTM and CDR2 ANQGSEA. Written as DNA, the CDR3 is TGCAGCGTGTGGTTAGTCGACAGACAAGAGACCCAGTACTTC. Protein: CSVWLVDRQETQYF.

The chain has TRBV27 and TRBJ2-7; the match to TRBD2 covers 10 bases. The CDR3 is made up of 15 amino acids. V lost 5 bases, J lost 2 bases, and 6 bases stayed unmatched. The germline gives CDR1 MNHEY, CDR2 SMNVEV (reference sequence). DNA of the CDR3: TGTGCCAGCAGTGGGAGCGGGAGGGCCACCTACGAGCAGTACTTC. It encodes CASSGSGRATYEQYF.

The chain combines TRBV19 with TRBJ1-1; the D gene is possibly TRBD1 (6 bases). From germline, CDR1 is LNHDA and CDR2 SQIVND (reference sequence). The CDR3 sequence is 13 residues long. V shed 7 bases and J shed 8 bases, with 17 bases lying between them. The CDR3: CASNPTRGGEAFF. CDR3 nucleotide sequence: TGTGCCAGTAACCCGACCCGAGGGGGAGAAGCTTTCTTT.

J is TRBJ1-5 and V is TRBV19, with D possibly being TRBD1 (6 bases). V gave up 1 base and J gave up 3 bases, with 10 bases separating them. Germline V gives CDR1 LNHDA, CDR2 SQIVND (reference sequence). The CDR3 extends over 15 amino acids. CDR3 DNA sequence: TGTGCCAGTAGTATAGGGTGGGACAACAATCAGCCCCAGCATTTT. Translation gives CASSIGWDNNQPQHF. The whole variable domain, filled in from reference TRBV19 and TRBJ1-5, reads DGGITQSPKYLFRKEGQNVTLSCEQNLNHDAMYWYRQDPGQGLRLIYYSQIVNDFQKGDIAEGYSVSREKKESFPLTVTSAQKNPTAFYLCASSIGWDNNQPQHFGDGTRLSIL.

CDR3 sequence reads: CASSQDLAGGDREQFF. The CDR3 DNA follows: TGTGCCAGCAGCCAAGATCTGGCGGGGGGAGACCGCGAGCAGTTCTTC. J is TRBJ2-1 and V is TRBV3-1 (or the pseudogene TRBV3-2); 8 bases line up with TRBD2. CDR1 and CDR2 (germline): LGHDT, YNNKEL (reference sequence). This CDR3 spans 16 amino acids. Unmatched junction bases numbered 11, after V lost 0 bases and J lost 10 bases.

This clone has more than one count but fewer than ten. The chain couples TRBV3-1 (or the pseudogene TRBV3-2) to TRBJ2-3; 12 nucleotides align to TRBD2. Germline CDR1 and CDR2: LGHDT and YNNKEL (reference sequence). The CDR3 extends over 18 amino acids. The junction had 9 bases not matched to a gene; V was cut back by 3 bases and J by 2 bases. This CDR3 reads CASSHRALAGGPTDTQYF. The CDR3 region has the DNA TGTGCCAGCAGCCACAGAGCCCTAGCGGGAGGGCCCACAGATACGCAGTATTTT.

The chain carries TRBV18 and TRBJ1-2; tentatively, D is TRBD1 (6 bases). Germline V gene lookup returns CDR1 KGHSH and CDR2 LQKENI. The CDR3 has 16 residues. Trimming cost V 3 bases and J 2 bases, with 16 bases left between them. This CDR3 is CASSPLDTTGNYGYTF. The DNA for the CDR3 is TGTGCCAGCTCACCCTTGGACACAACAGGGAACTATGGCTACACCTTC.

This clone was recorded only once. The J gene is TRBJ2-2, the V gene TRBV19, with 8 bases matching TRBD2. The CDR3 has 13 amino acids. Germline V gene lookup returns CDR1 LNHDA and CDR2 SQIVND (reference sequence). With 10 bases clipped from V and 4 bases from J, the junction kept 5 bases outside the gene matches. The CDR3 protein is CATRRGGTGELFF. CDR3 bases: TGTGCCACCAGACGGGGGGGCACCGGGGAGCTGTTTTTT.

This sequence joins TRBV18 and TRBJ1-1; 10 positions agree with TRBD1. V lost 1 base and J lost 3; bases outside the gene matches: 17. Germline V CDR1 and CDR2: KGHSH, LQKENI. The length of the CDR3 is 20 residues. In nucleotides, the CDR3 is TGTGCCAGCTCACCACGTTTAGGACAGGGGGATTTCGAGTTGTACACTGAAGCTTTCTTT. This encodes CASSPRLGQGDFELYTEAFF.

This chain uses TRBV10-3 with TRBJ2-2, with 14 bases fitting TRBD2. The CDR3 has 17 amino acids. Germline lookup yields CDR1 ENHRY and CDR2 SYGVKD. The V gene end was trimmed by 5 bases and the J gene end by 4 bases; junction bases not matched to a gene: 6. CDR3 nucleotides: TGTGCCATCAGTCCGGGACTAGCGGGAGAGAGCACCGGGGAGCTGTTTTTT. Encoded protein: CAISPGLAGESTGELFF.

The chain uses TRBV19 and TRBJ2-7; 7 bases line up with TRBD1. The CDR3 is 14 residues long. In germline, CDR1 is LNHDA, CDR2 SQIVND (reference sequence). Unmatched junction bases numbered 9, after V lost 6 bases and J lost 4 bases. The CDR3 here is CASRPRDSPYEQYF. The DNA of the CDR3 is TGTGCCAGTAGGCCCCGGGACAGCCCATACGAGCAGTACTTC.

The chain couples TRBV19 to TRBJ1-4; D gene uncertain. Trimming removed 6 bases at V and 1 base at J, with 3 bases between. Germline V gene sequence: CDR1 LNHDA, CDR2 SQIVND (reference sequence). The CDR3 spans 12 residues. CDR3 sequence reads: CASSQTNEKLFF. The CDR3 DNA reads as TGTGCCAGTAGCCAAACTAATGAAAAACTGTTTTTT.

The chain employs TRBV19 and TRBJ1-5; D gene unclear. The CDR3 runs 15 residues. Germline loops: CDR1 LNHDA, CDR2 SQIVND (reference sequence). The ends were cut back, 3 bases at V and 0 bases at J, with 9 bases in the middle. This CDR3 is CASSMVPNSNQPQHF. The CDR3 coding sequence is TGTGCCAGTAGTATGGTCCCTAATAGCAATCAGCCCCAGCATTTT.

The V gene is TRBV19, the J gene TRBJ1-5; 7 bases fit TRBD1. Germline CDR1 reads LNHDA; CDR2 reads SQIVND (reference sequence). The CDR3 has 18 residues. The V gene end was trimmed by 6 bases and the J gene end by 0 bases; junction bases not matched to a gene: 14. CDR3 bases: TGTGCCAGTAGCCTATTGATTGCCAGGGGGAATAGCAATCAGCCCCAGCATTTT. As protein: CASSLLIARGNSNQPQHF.